These T cell receptor beta chains were read from a single sample in a study of T cell responses to AZD1222 COVID-19 vaccine. TCRdb's table, derived via immunoSEQ multiplex PCR, lists solely in-frame clones and lacks some. The sample lists some 100,000 clones, roughly nine tenths occurring once. The sequenced sample was peripheral blood, obtained on day 0 of AZD1222 vaccination. These receptors came from an adult in good health. Both conserved end residues are part of each CDR3. A D gene is named only where the DNA matches it firmly.

TRBV18	TRBJ1-1	TRBD1	TGTGCCAGCTCACCGAACGGACAGGTGAACACTGAAGCTTTCTTT	CASSPNGQVNTEAFF
TRBV3-1/TRBV3-2	TRBJ2-1	-	TGTGCCAGCAGCCAACCCGGGGGGCGGCAGCAGTTCTTC	CASSQPGGRQQFF
TRBV9	TRBJ2-5	TRBD1	TGTGCCAGCAGCGTAGGGGTTAAGGGGGCCTTGGAGACCCAGTACTTC	CASSVGVKGALETQYF
TRBV5-1	TRBJ1-1	-	TGCGCCAGCAGTTCCGTACAGCCCGGGAACACTGAAGCTTTCTTT	CASSSVQPGNTEAFF
TRBV6-5	TRBJ1-2	-	TGTGCCAGCCGAGGACAGAACTATGGCTACACCTTC	CASRGQNYGYTF
TRBV5-1	TRBJ2-2	-	TGCGCCAGCAGACGACAGGCACGAGGGACCGGGGAGCTGTTTTTT	CASRRQARGTGELFF
TRBV6-1	TRBJ1-2	-	TGTGCCAGCAGTGAAGGGGGCTACTATGGCTACACCTTC	CASSEGGYYGYTF
TRBV9	TRBJ2-2	-	TGTGCCAGCAGCGTCCTCCTAGGGGGATCGGGGGAGCTGTTTTTT	CASSVLLGGSGELFF
TRBV12-3/TRBV12-4	TRBJ1-1	TRBD1	TGTGCCAGCAGTTTAAGTGCGGGACAGGGTGTCTTT	CASSLSAGQGVF
TRBV7-9	TRBJ2-1	TRBD1	TGTGCCAGCAGCTTTCAACAGGGGTCCTACAATGAGCAGTTCTTC	CASSFQQGSYNEQFF
TRBV30	TRBJ1-1	-	TGTGCCTGGAGTTATGGGGGGGCAGGAGGCACTGAAGCTTTCTTT	CAWSYGGAGGTEAFF
TRBV5-6	TRBJ1-2	-	TGTGCCAGCAGCTTGGCGATAGGGGTTACATACGGCTACACCTTC	CASSLAIGVTYGYTF
TRBV2	TRBJ1-5	TRBD1	TGTGCCAGCAGTGAAATGCGGACAGGGAATCAGCCCCAGCATTTT	CASSEMRTGNQPQHF
TRBV3-1/TRBV3-2	TRBJ2-1	TRBD2	TGTGCCAGCAGCTCCACTAGCGGGAGGTTAAATGAGCAGTTCTTC	CASSSTSGRLNEQFF